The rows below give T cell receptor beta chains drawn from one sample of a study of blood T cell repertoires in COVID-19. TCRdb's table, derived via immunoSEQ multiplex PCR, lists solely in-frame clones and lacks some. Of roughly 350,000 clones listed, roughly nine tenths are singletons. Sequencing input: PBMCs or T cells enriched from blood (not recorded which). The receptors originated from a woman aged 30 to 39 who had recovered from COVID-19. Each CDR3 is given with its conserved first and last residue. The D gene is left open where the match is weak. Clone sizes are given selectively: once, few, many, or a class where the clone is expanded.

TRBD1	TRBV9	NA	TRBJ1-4	CASSPRDREDEKLFF	TGTGCCAGCAGCCCCCGGGACAGGGAGGATGAAAAACTGTTTTTT
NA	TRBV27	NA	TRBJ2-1	CASSLGGPNYNEQFF	TGTGCCAGCAGTTTAGGAGGGCCAAATTACAATGAGCAGTTCTTC
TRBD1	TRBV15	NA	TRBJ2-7	CATSRGGQGALNEQYF	TGTGCCACCAGCAGAGGAGGACAGGGGGCCTTAAACGAGCAGTACTTC
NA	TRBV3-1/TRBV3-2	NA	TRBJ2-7	CASSQDPTSSYEQYF	TGTGCCAGCAGCCAAGATCCTACTAGCTCGTACGAGCAGTACTTC
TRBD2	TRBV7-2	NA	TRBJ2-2	CASRTKTSGELGGGELFF	TGTGCCAGCAGAACAAAGACTAGCGGGGAACTCGGGGGCGGGGAGCTGTTTTTT
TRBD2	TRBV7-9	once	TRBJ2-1	CASTPLTSFIFYNEQFF	TGTGCCAGCACCCCTTTGACTAGCTTTATCTTCTACAATGAGCAGTTCTTC
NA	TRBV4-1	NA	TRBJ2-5	CASSRYSGQLAKETQYF	TGCGCCAGCAGCCGCTACTCGGGACAATTGGCAAAAGAGACCCAGTACTTC
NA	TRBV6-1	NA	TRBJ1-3	CASSEGGGTGNTIYF	TGTGCCAGCAGTGAAGGGGGGGGGACGGGAAACACCATATATTTT
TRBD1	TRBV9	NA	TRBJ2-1	CASSPRAGGHEQFF	TGTGCCAGCAGCCCCAGGGCAGGGGGCCATGAGCAGTTCTTC
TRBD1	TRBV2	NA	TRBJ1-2	CASSDPGTGNAYGYTF	TGTGCCAGCAGTGATCCCGGGACAGGGAATGCCTATGGCTACACCTTC
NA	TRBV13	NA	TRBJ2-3	CASSTTGTGTDTQYF	TGTGCCAGCAGCACCACCGGGACTGGCACAGATACGCAGTATTTT
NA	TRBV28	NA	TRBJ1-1	CASNIRDSTEAFF	TGTGCCAGTAACATAAGGGACTCCACTGAAGCTTTCTTT
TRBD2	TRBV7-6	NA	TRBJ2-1	CASSLAAGETYNEQFF	TGTGCCAGCAGCTTAGCGGCGGGAGAGACCTACAATGAGCAGTTCTTC
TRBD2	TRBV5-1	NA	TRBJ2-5	CASSLIPGTTTQETQYF	TGCGCCAGCAGCTTGATTCCCGGGACTACCACCCAAGAGACCCAGTACTTC
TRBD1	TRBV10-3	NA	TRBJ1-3	CAISESTGSGNTIYF	TGTGCCATCAGTGAGTCGACAGGGTCGGGAAACACCATATATTTT
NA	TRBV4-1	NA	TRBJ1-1	CASSQDRRGGTEAFF	TGCGCCAGCAGCCAAGATAGAAGGGGGGGGACTGAAGCTTTCTTT
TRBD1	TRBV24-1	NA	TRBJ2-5	CATSDTTGQGAGETQYF	TGTGCCACCAGTGATACCACGGGACAGGGGGCCGGAGAGACCCAGTACTTC
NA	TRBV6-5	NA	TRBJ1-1	CASSYGSAKWTEAFF	TGTGCCAGCAGTTACGGTAGCGCTAAGTGGACTGAAGCTTTCTTT
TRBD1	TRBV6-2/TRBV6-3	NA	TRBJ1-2	CASSGTGSYGYTF	TGTGCCAGCAGCGGGACAGGGAGCTATGGCTACACCTTC
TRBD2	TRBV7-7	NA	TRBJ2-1	CASSLVGLAEHNEQFF	TGTGCTAGCAGCTTAGTCGGACTAGCGGAACACAATGAGCAGTTCTTC
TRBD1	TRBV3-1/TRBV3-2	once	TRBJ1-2	CASSQTFQGTAYGGYTF	TGTGCCAGCAGCCAGACCTTCCAGGGGACAGCATACGGTGGCTACACCTTC
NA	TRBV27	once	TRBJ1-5	CASSLYGRGQPQHF	TGTGCCAGCAGTTTGTACGGGAGAGGACAGCCCCAGCATTTT
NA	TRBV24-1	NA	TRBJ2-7	CATSDLAGGTYEQYF	TGTGCCACCAGTGATTTGGCAGGGGGGACCTACGAGCAGTACTTC
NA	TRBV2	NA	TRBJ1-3	CASRYREAGNTIYF	TGTGCCAGCAGATATAGGGAGGCTGGAAACACCATATATTTT
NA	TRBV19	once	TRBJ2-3	CASSLALSTDTQYF	TGTGCCAGTAGTCTAGCGTTAAGCACAGATACGCAGTATTTT
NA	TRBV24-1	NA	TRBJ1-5	CAKNGRQVVKPQHF	TGTGCCAAAAATGGGAGACAGGTGGTAAAGCCCCAGCATTTT
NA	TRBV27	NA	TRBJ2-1	CASSLYQAPYNEQFF	TGTGCCAGCAGTTTATACCAGGCCCCCTACAATGAGCAGTTCTTC
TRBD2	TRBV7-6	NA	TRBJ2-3	CASSSNNLGLVGPSTDTQYF	TGTGCCAGCAGCTCCAATAACTTGGGACTAGTCGGGCCCTCCACAGATACGCAGTATTTT
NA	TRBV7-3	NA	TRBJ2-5	CASMREQETQYF	TGTGCCAGCATGCGGGAACAAGAGACCCAGTACTTC
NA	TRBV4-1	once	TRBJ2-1	CASSRTLGGQGKFF	TGCGCCAGCAGCCGAACCTTAGGTGGGCAGGGTAAGTTCTTC
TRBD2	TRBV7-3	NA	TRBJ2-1	CASSPPGLAGGNEQFF	TGTGCCAGCAGCCCTCCGGGACTAGCGGGGGGAAATGAGCAGTTCTTC
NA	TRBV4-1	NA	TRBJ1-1	CASSPVTFTGIGTEAFF	TGCGCCAGCAGCCCTGTTACCTTTACAGGGATAGGCACTGAAGCTTTCTTT
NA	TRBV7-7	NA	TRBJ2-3	CASSSTGIDTQYF	TGTGCTAGCAGCTCCACAGGGATAGATACGCAGTATTTT
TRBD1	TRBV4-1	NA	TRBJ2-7	CASSKAQGYEQYF	TGCGCCAGCAGCAAGGCACAGGGGTACGAGCAGTACTTC
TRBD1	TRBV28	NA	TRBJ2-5	CASTVGGLGETQYF	TGTGCCAGCACCGTAGGGGGCTTGGGGGAGACCCAGTACTTC
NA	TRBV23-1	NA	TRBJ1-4	CASSQRSQSPNEKLFF	TGCGCCAGCAGTCAAAGGAGTCAGAGCCCTAATGAAAAACTGTTTTTT
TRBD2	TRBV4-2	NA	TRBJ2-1	CASSQDPTSGSYNEQFF	TGTGCCAGCAGCCAAGACCCGACTAGCGGGAGCTACAATGAGCAGTTCTTC
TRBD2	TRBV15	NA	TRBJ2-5	CATSRSLAGQETQYF	TGTGCCACCAGCAGAAGTCTAGCGGGTCAAGAGACCCAGTACTTC
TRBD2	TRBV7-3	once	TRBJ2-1	CASSLNAGGRPEQFF	TGTGCCAGCAGCTTAAATGCGGGAGGCCGCCCTGAGCAGTTCTTC
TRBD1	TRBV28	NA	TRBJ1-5	CASSPYRGTQPQHF	TGTGCCAGCAGCCCCTACAGGGGAACTCAGCCCCAGCATTTT
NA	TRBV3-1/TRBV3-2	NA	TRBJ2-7	CASGWEASYEQYF	TGTGCCAGCGGGTGGGAGGCCTCCTACGAGCAGTACTTC
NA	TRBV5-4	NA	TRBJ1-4	CASSGGSPGSEKLFF	TGTGCCAGCAGCGGCGGATCCCCGGGGAGTGAAAAACTGTTTTTT
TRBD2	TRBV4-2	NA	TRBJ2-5	CASSQSGTSGGETQYF	TGTGCCAGCAGCCAAAGTGGGACTAGCGGGGGGGAGACCCAGTACTTC
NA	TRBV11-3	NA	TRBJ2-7	CASSPPFAGRTHEQYF	TGTGCCAGCAGCCCACCTTTCGCAGGGAGGACCCACGAGCAGTACTTC
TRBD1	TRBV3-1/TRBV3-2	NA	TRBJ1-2	CASSQGDSGNYGYTF	TGTGCCAGCAGCCAAGGGGACAGCGGTAACTATGGCTACACCTTC
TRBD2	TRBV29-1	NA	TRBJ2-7	CSVGGTSGRAGYEQYF	TGCAGCGTTGGTGGGACTAGCGGGAGGGCCGGGTACGAGCAGTACTTC
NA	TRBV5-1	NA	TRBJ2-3	CASSLPETTDTQYF	TGCGCCAGCAGCTTGCCAGAAACCACAGATACGCAGTATTTT
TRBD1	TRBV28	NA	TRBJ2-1	CASSLTGQRRNEQFF	TGTGCCAGCAGTTTAACGGGACAGCGAAGGAATGAGCAGTTCTTC